The 21 T cell receptor beta chains below come from one sample, sequenced in a study of T cell responses to AZD1222 COVID-19 vaccine. Repertoires were generated with immunoSEQ multiplex PCR, while TCRdb's copy carries only in-frame clones and drops some. The sample holds about 150,000 clones, about 90% seen once. The material was peripheral blood, obtained 28 days after the second dose of the MenACWY control vaccine. The receptors here all came from an adult who received the MenACWY meningococcal vaccine as a control.

This clone has a handful of counts. V gene TRBV11-2 combines with J gene TRBJ2-2; D not resolved. Germline V gene sequence: CDR1 SGHAT, CDR2 FQNNGV. The CDR3 is 16 amino acids. V lost 5 bases to trimming and J lost 1 base, with 14 bases between them. The CDR3 sequence: CASSPSNGGNTGELFF. CDR3 coding DNA: TGTGCCAGCAGCCCAAGTAATGGCGGGAACACCGGGGAGCTGTTTTTT.

This chain uses TRBV6-2 or TRBV6-3 with TRBJ1-6; TRBD1 matches at 7 bases. CDR1 and CDR2 from the germline V gene are MNHEY and SVGEGT. The CDR3 consists of 17 residues. V trimming: 7 bases; J trimming: 1 base; junction bases outside the gene matches: 10. DNA for the CDR3: TGTGCCAGCACCCCCCGGGACAGAGGTTCCTATAATTCACCCCTCCACTTT. Protein sequence: CASTPRDRGSYNSPLHF.

V and J are TRBV7-2 and TRBJ2-7; possibly TRBD1 or TRBD2 for D (6 bases each). The length of the CDR3 is 15 residues. Looked up from germline, CDR1 is SGHTA and CDR2 is FQGNSA. V was clipped by 2 bases and J by 3 bases, with 14 bases between them. CDR3 nucleotides: TGTGCCAGCAGCTTATTTGGAGGGGGGCACTACGAGCAGTACTTC. It specifies CASSLFGGGHYEQYF.

This clone has a single count. DNA for the CDR3: TGTGCCAGCAGCCCCCGGACAGCCTATGGCTACACCTTC. Residues: CASSPRTAYGYTF. The J gene is TRBJ1-2, the V gene TRBV7-2; possible D gene TRBD1, 6 bases. CDR3 length: 13 residues. Per the germline V gene, CDR1 is SGHTA and CDR2 is FQGNSA. V dropped 5 bases and J dropped 4 bases, with 11 bases sitting between them.

The genes are TRBV23-1 and TRBJ2-1; 7 positions agree with TRBD1. TRBV23-1 is reported as an ORF; its role is uncertain. This CDR3 comprises 17 residues. V lost 4 bases and J lost 2; bases outside the gene matches: 11. As DNA, the CDR3 is TGCGCCAGCAGTCGGAAACTGAGGGGGCTCCCCTACAATGAGCAGTTCTTC. It codes for CASSRKLRGLPYNEQFF.

This chain links TRBV7-2 with TRBJ1-2, with no clear D. With 2 bases removed from V and 4 bases from J, the gap between germline ends came to 14 bases. CDR3 length: 15 amino acids. Germline values: CDR1 SGHTA, CDR2 FQGNSA. The CDR3 bases are TGTGCCAGCAGCTTAAACGACGGTCTCCTCTATGGCTACACCTTC. Translated, it gives CASSLNDGLLYGYTF. The full variable domain, its missing parts supplied by reference TRBV7-2 and TRBJ1-2, is GAGVSQSPSNKVTEKGKDVELRCDPISGHTALYWYRQSLGQGLEFLIYFQGNSAPDKSGLPSDRFSAERTGGSVSTLTIQRTQQEDSAVYLCASSLNDGLLYGYTFGSGTRLTVV.

V and J are TRBV28 and TRBJ2-5; the D is unclear. This CDR3 region has 15 residues. Germline V gives CDR1 MDHEN, CDR2 SYDVKM. V lost 1 base, J lost 9 bases, and 18 bases lay in between. The CDR3 loop is CASSLSSLGKMAQYF. In nucleotides, the CDR3 is TGTGCCAGCAGTTTATCGTCGTTGGGTAAAATGGCCCAGTACTTC.

The chain uses TRBV29-1 and TRBJ2-2; tentative D call: TRBD2 (5 bases). CDR1 SQVTM and CDR2 ANQGSEA come from the germline V gene. The CDR3 runs 14 residues. The ends were cut back, 3 bases at V and 5 bases at J, with 13 bases in the middle. As DNA, the CDR3 is TGCAGCGTTGAGGCGGGCCGGAGGACCGGGGAGCTGTTTTTT. It yields the protein CSVEAGRRTGELFF.

J is TRBJ2-7 and V is TRBV5-4; the D gene is possibly TRBD2 (6 bases). Trimming pared 2 bases from V and 4 bases from J, leaving 16 bases between. Germline-derived CDR1 and CDR2 are SGHNT and YYREEE (reference sequence). CDR3 length: 15 amino acids. CDR3 residues: CASSLEPGSPYEQYF. Here the CDR3 DNA reads TGTGCCAGCAGCTTAGAACCCGGGAGCCCTTACGAGCAGTACTTC.

This rearrangement joins TRBV24-1 to TRBJ1-5; TRBD1 agrees at 8 bases. V was pared by 7 bases and J by 1 base, with 5 bases of the junction left unmatched. Germline V gene sequence: CDR1 KGHDR, CDR2 SFDVKD. The CDR3 has 15 residues. In DNA form, the CDR3 reads TGTGCCACCAGAGCGGGACAGGCGAGCAATCAGCCCCAGCATTTT. As protein: CATRAGQASNQPQHF.

This chain links TRBV28 with TRBJ1-5; D not certain. Germline assignment: CDR1 MDHEN and CDR2 SYDVKM. Trimming cost V 3 bases and J 4 bases, with 16 bases left between them. The CDR3 covers 16 residues. The DNA for the CDR3 is TGTGCCAGCAGTTTGACGACGGGTATCCAAAATCAGCCCCAGCATTTT. Translation gives CASSLTTGIQNQPQHF.

V gene TRBV27 combines with J gene TRBJ2-1; D unresolved. CDR3 length: 15 amino acids. V lost 5 bases to trimming and J lost 0 bases, with 11 bases between them. Germline V gene lookup returns CDR1 MNHEY and CDR2 SMNVEV (reference sequence). CDR3 loop: CASSHDPSSYNEQFF. In DNA, the CDR3 is TGTGCCAGCAGTCACGACCCTAGCTCCTACAATGAGCAGTTCTTC.

The rearrangement links TRBV9 to TRBJ2-3; the D is unclear. CDR1 is SGDLS, CDR2 YYNGEE, per germline. The CDR3 consists of 16 residues. V dropped 3 bases and J dropped 0 bases, with 14 bases sitting between them. In nucleotides, the CDR3 is TGTGCCAGCAGCGCCCTTGGGCTCCCTAGCACAGATACGCAGTATTTT. It specifies CASSALGLPSTDTQYF.

The chain recombines TRBV9 with TRBJ2-1; D may be TRBD1 (7 bases). Germline assignment: CDR1 SGDLS and CDR2 YYNGEE. The CDR3 is 15 residues long. The V end was cut by 0 bases, the J end by 9 bases, with 16 bases between. Here the CDR3 reads CASSVVAGRTGEQFF. The CDR3, as DNA: TGTGCCAGCAGCGTAGTTGCGGGGAGGACAGGTGAGCAGTTCTTC.

V usage is TRBV15 and J usage is TRBJ1-6; no clear D gene. The V end was cut by 0 bases, the J end by 0 bases, with 12 bases between. This CDR3 comprises 18 residues. Germline V gene lookup returns CDR1 LNHNV and CDR2 YYDKDF (reference sequence). The CDR3: CATSRDLDTRSYNSPLHF. The CDR3 DNA follows: TGTGCCACCAGCAGAGATCTCGACACCCGCTCCTATAATTCACCCCTCCACTTT.

CDR3 in amino acids: CATSRDSNTGVSNQPQHF. The CDR3 coding sequence is TGTGCCACCAGCAGAGATTCTAATACGGGGGTTAGCAATCAGCCCCAGCATTTT. The chain carries TRBV15 and TRBJ1-5; TRBD1 is a possible D gene (5 bases). The CDR3 loop spans 18 amino acids. Germline loops: CDR1 LNHNV, CDR2 YYDKDF (reference sequence). V dropped 0 bases and J dropped 0 bases, with 15 bases sitting between them.

The CDR3 protein is CASKGQNNEQFF. Here the CDR3 DNA reads TGTGCCAGCAAAGGTCAGAACAATGAGCAGTTCTTC. This chain connects TRBV6-5 to TRBJ2-1; D ambiguous. The germline V and J ends were trimmed by 7 bases and 5 bases, with 9 bases remaining between them. The length of the CDR3 is 12 residues. CDR1 MNHEY and CDR2 SVGAGI come from the germline V gene.

This clone appeared a single time. The CDR3 region has the DNA TGTGCCAGCAGTGCGACCAGGGGGCGAGCTGAGCAGTTCTTC. Amino acids: CASSATRGRAEQFF. The chain couples TRBV28 to TRBJ2-1, with 8 nucleotides matching TRBD1. The CDR3 length is 14 residues. Germline-derived CDR1 and CDR2 are MDHEN and SYDVKM. Trimming took 5 bases from V and 9 from J; bases not matched to a gene: 9. The entire variable domain, with the rest obtained from reference TRBV28 and TRBJ2-1, is as follows: DVKVTQSSRYLVKRTGEKVFLECVQDMDHENMFWYRQDPGLGLRLIYFSYDVKMKEKGDIPEGYSVSREKKERFSLILESASTNQTSMYLCASSATRGRAEQFFGPGTRLTVL.

The chain uses TRBV7-2 and TRBJ2-3; D is unresolved. The CDR3 is made up of 14 amino acids. The germline V gene encodes CDR1 SGHTA and CDR2 FQGNSA. V was cut by 6 bases and J by 8 bases, with 18 bases left in between. In DNA form, the CDR3 reads TGTGCCAGCAGTCCGGACCCCAACTCCGCTACGCAGTATTTT. It specifies CASSPDPNSATQYF.

The V call is TRBV7-9, the J call TRBJ2-2; D ambiguous. Deletions cut 3 bases from V and 3 bases from J, with 5 bases between. CDR3 length equals 13 residues. CDR1 and CDR2 (germline): SEHNR, FQNEAQ (reference sequence). In nucleotides, the CDR3 is TGTGCCAGCAGCTTTGTCTACACCGGGGAGCTGTTTTTT. This sequence encodes CASSFVYTGELFF.

The rearrangement joins TRBV12-3 or TRBV12-4 to TRBJ1-5; unclear D gene. This CDR3 has 12 amino acids. Trimming removed 4 bases at V and 5 bases at J, with 6 bases between. The CDR3 sequence: CASSSPHQPQHF. The CDR3 DNA follows: TGTGCCAGCAGTTCTCCCCATCAGCCCCAGCATTTT.